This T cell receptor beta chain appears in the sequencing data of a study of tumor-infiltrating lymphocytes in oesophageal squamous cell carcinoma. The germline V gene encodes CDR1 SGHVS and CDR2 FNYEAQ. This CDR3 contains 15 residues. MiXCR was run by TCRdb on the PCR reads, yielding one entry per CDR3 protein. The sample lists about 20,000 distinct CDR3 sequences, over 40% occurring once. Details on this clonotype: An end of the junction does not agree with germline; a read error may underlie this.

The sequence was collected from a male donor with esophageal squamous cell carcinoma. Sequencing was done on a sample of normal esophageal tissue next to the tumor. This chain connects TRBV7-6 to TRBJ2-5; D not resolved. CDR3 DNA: TGTGCTAGCAGCTTAGACCAGACAAACCAAGAGACCCAGTACTTC. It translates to CASSLDQTNQETQYF.